A single sample is the source of the 30 T cell receptor beta chains below, sequenced in a study of blood T cell repertoires in COVID-19. TCRdb's table, derived via immunoSEQ multiplex PCR, lists solely in-frame clones and lacks some. The sample lists some 250,000 clones, around four fifths occurring once. Sequencing input: peripheral blood. The receptors here all came from a man at least 80 years old with acute or convalescent COVID-19.

The rearrangement uses TRBV5-1 and TRBJ1-1; the match to TRBD1 covers 9 bases. This CDR3 contains 16 residues. The germline CDR1 and CDR2 sequences are SGHRS and YFSETQ. J lost 0 bases, V lost 2 bases, and 5 bases had no gene match. CDR3 in amino acids: CASSLTGTGMNTEAFF. The CDR3 nucleotides are TGCGCCAGCAGCTTAACCGGGACAGGGATGAACACTGAAGCTTTCTTT.

V usage is TRBV30 and J usage is TRBJ2-2; maybe TRBD1 (6 bases). V lost 3 bases and J 5 bases, leaving 10 bases between the germline ends. Germline V lookup: CDR1 GTSNPN, CDR2 SVGIG (reference sequence). The CDR3 covers 13 residues. CDR3 loop: CAWSMQGTGELFF. The CDR3 DNA sequence: TGTGCCTGGAGCATGCAGGGGACCGGGGAGCTGTTTTTT.

The chain joins TRBV4-2 to TRBJ2-3; D is perhaps TRBD1 (6 bases). Trimming left V 0 bases short and J 3 bases short, with 13 bases between. The CDR3 extends over 16 amino acids. CDR1 LGHNA and CDR2 YNFKEQ come from the germline V gene. CDR3 protein: CASSQDDRQGTDTQYF. The DNA for the CDR3 is TGTGCCAGCAGCCAAGACGACAGGCAGGGGACAGATACGCAGTATTTT.

This clone was picked up one time. V gene TRBV3-1 (or the pseudogene TRBV3-2) combines with J gene TRBJ2-6; D is possibly TRBD1 (6 bases). This CDR3 is 15 amino acids long. The V end was cut by 1 base, the J end by 4 bases, with 8 bases between. Germline V gene sequence: CDR1 LGHDT, CDR2 YNNKEL (reference sequence). For the CDR3, the DNA is TGTGCCAGCAGCCAAGCAGGGGTCGGGGCCAACGTCCTGACTTTC. Residues: CASSQAGVGANVLTF.

The J gene is TRBJ1-2, the V gene TRBV6-5; 9 nucleotides line up with TRBD1. V lost 6 bases to trimming and J lost 8 bases; unmatched junction nucleotides: 4. CDR3 size: 12 residues. The germline gives CDR1 MNHEY, CDR2 SVGAGI. The CDR3 protein is CASRTGGRGYTF. The CDR3 coding sequence is TGTGCCAGCAGGACAGGGGGGCGAGGCTACACCTTC.

This clone was detected once. The chain carries TRBV6-1 and TRBJ2-1; TRBD2 aligns across 8 bases. The CDR3 sequence is 15 residues long. V lost 1 base, J lost 11 bases, and 10 bases stayed unmatched. Per germline, CDR1 MNHNS and CDR2 SASEGT. CDR3 DNA: TGTGCCAGCAGTGAAGGACGGACGGGGACTAGTCAGCAGTTCTTC. Amino acids: CASSEGRTGTSQQFF.

J is TRBJ2-2 and V is TRBV12-3 or TRBV12-4, with TRBD1 matching over 8 bases. J gave up 6 bases and V 6 bases, and 3 bases lay outside the gene matches. The CDR3 runs to 13 residues. The CDR3 coding sequence is TGTGCCAGCAGAAGACAGGGGCCCGGGGAGCTGTTTTTT. Amino acids: CASRRQGPGELFF.

The chain couples TRBV5-1 to TRBJ1-3; D not resolved. Trimming shortened V by 3 bases and J by 0 bases, and 13 bases separated the two germline ends. The CDR3 covers 16 residues. Germline V gene data show CDR1 as SGHRS and CDR2 as YFSETQ. The CDR3, as DNA: TGCGCCAGCAGCTCGGGAGCAGTCTCCTCTGGAAACACCATATATTTT. This codes for CASSSGAVSSGNTIYF. Looking up the rest from reference TRBV5-1 and TRBJ1-3 gives the full variable domain: KAGVTQTPRYLIKTRGQQVTLSCSPISGHRSVSWYQQTPGQGLQFLFEYFSETQRNKGNFPGRFSGRQFSNSRSEMNVSTLELGDSALYLCASSSGAVSSGNTIYFGEGSWLTVV.

The rearrangement uses TRBV6-5 and TRBJ2-1; 7 bases are a match to TRBD2. The V and J ends lost 6 bases and 8 bases, in that order; junction bases with no gene match: 10. Germline V gene lookup returns CDR1 MNHEY and CDR2 SVGAGI. The CDR3 loop spans 14 amino acids. The CDR3 spells CASSRGVGSDEQFF. The CDR3 DNA is TGTGCCAGCAGCCGGGGGGTCGGGAGTGATGAGCAGTTCTTC.

V is TRBV30 and J is TRBJ1-1; perhaps TRBD1 as D (6 bases). Germline CDR1 GTSNPN, CDR2 SVGIG (reference sequence). The ends were cut back, 1 base at V and 4 bases at J, with 10 bases in the middle. The CDR3 extends over 13 amino acids. The CDR3 loop reads CAWSGSGATEAFF. Here the CDR3 DNA reads TGTGCCTGGAGTGGTTCAGGGGCCACTGAAGCTTTCTTT.

The genes are TRBV9 and TRBJ2-2, with 7 bases identical to TRBD2. CDR1 is SGDLS and CDR2 is YYNGEE in the germline V gene. Trimming at V came to 3 bases and at J to 5 bases, leaving 7 bases not matched to a gene. The CDR3 is 15 residues long. CDR3 in amino acids: CASSGSTGGTGELFF. CDR3 coding DNA: TGTGCCAGCAGCGGTTCCACCGGGGGGACCGGGGAGCTGTTTTTT.

A few counts support this clone. The V gene is TRBV5-1, the J gene TRBJ2-2; possibly TRBD1 for D (6 bases). Germline-derived CDR1 and CDR2 are SGHRS and YFSETQ. V was clipped by 3 bases and J by 3 bases, with 12 bases between them. The CDR3 is 15 residues long. The CDR3 bases are TGCGCCAGCAGCTGGACATCAGGGGACACCGGGGAGCTGTTTTTT. Translated, it gives CASSWTSGDTGELFF.

The chain carries TRBV5-1 and TRBJ1-3; 7 nucleotides line up with TRBD1. This CDR3 spans 14 amino acids. Germline CDR1 SGHRS, CDR2 YFSETQ. The junction had 11 bases not matched to a gene; V was cut back by 4 bases and J by 10 bases. Written as DNA, the CDR3 is TGCGCCAGCAGCGCCGGACAGGCCTTAGGGACCATATATTTT. It translates to CASSAGQALGTIYF.

The rearrangement joins TRBV30 to TRBJ2-5; 11 bases agree with TRBD2. CDR1 is GTSNPN, CDR2 SVGIG, per germline (reference sequence). J was trimmed by 1 base and V by 5 bases; bases with no gene match: 3. The CDR3 runs 14 residues. The CDR3: CAWGGLAGQETQYF. In nucleotides, the CDR3 is TGTGCCTGGGGAGGACTAGCGGGCCAAGAGACCCAGTACTTC. Supplemented by reference TRBV30 and TRBJ2-5, the full variable domain reads SQTIHQWPATLVQPVGSPLSLECTVEGTSNPNLYWYRQAAGRGLQLLFYSVGIGQISSEVPQNLSASRPQDRQFILSSKKLLLSDSGFYLCAWGGLAGQETQYFGPGTRLLVL.

This chain uses TRBV9 with TRBJ2-7, with 9 bases that match TRBD2. The CDR3 runs 13 residues. The V gene end was trimmed by 2 bases and the J gene end by 4 bases; junction bases not matched to a gene: 1. The V gene's germline CDR1 is SGDLS and CDR2 YYNGEE. The CDR3 spells CASSVTSGYEQYF. The CDR3 DNA reads TGTGCCAGCAGCGTGACTAGCGGTTACGAGCAGTACTTC.

J is TRBJ1-2 and V is TRBV3-1 (or the pseudogene TRBV3-2); unclear D gene. Trimming pared 3 bases from V and 3 bases from J, leaving 8 bases between. Germline V gives CDR1 LGHDT, CDR2 YNNKEL (reference sequence). The CDR3 totals 13 residues. This chain's CDR3 is CASSQTGDYGYTF. CDR3 DNA sequence: TGTGCCAGCAGCCAGACGGGTGACTATGGCTACACCTTC.

This chain uses TRBV30 with TRBJ2-3; the match to TRBD2 covers 9 bases. The germline V gene encodes CDR1 GTSNPN and CDR2 SVGIG (reference sequence). The V and J ends lost 4 bases and 2 bases, in that order; junction bases with no gene match: 4. The CDR3 is 14 residues long. CDR3 region: CAWTRLAATDTQYF. The DNA of the CDR3 is TGTGCCTGGACCCGACTAGCGGCCACAGATACGCAGTATTTT. Variable domain in full (rest from reference TRBV30 and TRBJ2-3): SQTIHQWPATLVQPVGSPLSLECTVEGTSNPNLYWYRQAAGRGLQLLFYSVGIGQISSEVPQNLSASRPQDRQFILSSKKLLLSDSGFYLCAWTRLAATDTQYFGPGTRLTVL.

This clone came up many times. The rearrangement joins TRBV5-1 to TRBJ2-7; 13 nucleotides align to TRBD2. With V trimmed by 1 base and J by 7 bases, 5 bases remained unmatched. The CDR3 contains 15 residues. Germline V gene lookup returns CDR1 SGHRS and CDR2 YFSETQ. The CDR3 region is CASSLRLAGGLEQYF. The DNA for the CDR3 is TGCGCCAGCAGCTTGCGACTAGCGGGGGGTTTGGAGCAGTACTTC.

CDR3 nucleotides: TGTGCCAGTAGTCCTCACAGGGGACCATATAACAATGAGCAGTTCTTC. Translation: CASSPHRGPYNNEQFF. This rearrangement joins TRBV19 to TRBJ2-1, with 7 bases that match TRBD1. The V segment lost 5 bases and the J segment 5 bases; nucleotides outside the gene matches: 12. This CDR3 is 16 amino acids long. Per the germline V gene, CDR1 is LNHDA and CDR2 is SQIVND (reference sequence).

This clone was observed a single time. The chain carries TRBV27 and TRBJ2-7; 9 bases agree with TRBD1. After removal of 7 bases from V and 2 bases from J, the junction contained 6 bases not matched to a gene. The CDR3 is 14 amino acids. Germline assignment: CDR1 MNHEY and CDR2 SMNVEV (reference sequence). CDR3 amino acids: CASTRGQGTYEQYF. The CDR3 DNA reads TGTGCCAGCACCAGGGGACAGGGAACCTACGAGCAGTACTTC.

The rearrangement links TRBV30 to TRBJ2-7, with 8 bases identical to TRBD1. The V gene's germline CDR1 is GTSNPN and CDR2 SVGIG (reference sequence). CDR3 length: 16 amino acids. V lost 3 bases to trimming and J lost 1 base; unmatched junction nucleotides: 11. CDR3 DNA: TGTGCCTGGAGCAGAAACAGGGGGTACCAATCCTACGAGCAGTACTTC. Its protein is CAWSRNRGYQSYEQYF.

The chain has TRBV4-2 and TRBJ1-4, with D perhaps TRBD1 (6 bases). V shed 0 bases and J shed 11 bases, with 13 bases lying between them. CDR3 length: 14 residues. Germline CDR1 and CDR2: LGHNA and YNFKEQ. The CDR3 DNA is TGTGCCAGCAGCCAAGAACAGGGCTCGAGGAAACTGTTTTTT. It yields the protein CASSQEQGSRKLFF.

This chain links TRBV10-3 with TRBJ1-6, with D maybe TRBD1 (6 bases). V lost 6 bases and J 0 bases, leaving 9 bases between the germline ends. The CDR3 is made up of 15 amino acids. Germline V gene sequence: CDR1 ENHRY, CDR2 SYGVKD. CDR3 loop: CAISRGSSYNSPLHF. The DNA for the CDR3 is TGTGCCATCAGCAGGGGAAGCTCCTATAATTCACCCCTCCACTTT.

The chain is built from TRBV7-9 and TRBJ2-5; D is unclear. CDR3 length equals 14 residues. Looked up from germline, CDR1 is SEHNR and CDR2 is FQNEAQ (reference sequence). V lost 6 bases and J 4 bases, leaving 15 bases between the germline ends. Here the CDR3 DNA reads TGTGCCAGCAGTTTACACAGCCCCGGAGAGACCCAGTACTTC. This translates into CASSLHSPGETQYF.

This chain connects TRBV2 to TRBJ2-7; D ambiguous. V lost 6 bases and J 0 bases, leaving 12 bases between the germline ends. The CDR3 extends over 14 amino acids. CDR1 is SNHLY and CDR2 is FYNNEI in the germline V gene. CDR3 sequence reads: CASRRRLSSYEQYF. The CDR3 DNA reads TGTGCCAGCAGGCGGCGCTTAAGCTCCTACGAGCAGTACTTC.

This clone came up once. The chain carries TRBV7-2 and TRBJ2-1, with TRBD2 matching over 8 bases. The CDR3 is 15 amino acids. Germline-derived CDR1 and CDR2 are SGHTA and FQGNSA. J lost 9 bases, V lost 3 bases, and 10 bases had no gene match. CDR3 bases: TGTGCCAGCAGCTTCACCGGGGGGGCAACCAGTGAGCAGTTCTTC. Translation: CASSFTGGATSEQFF.

This chain uses TRBV25-1 with TRBJ1-6, with no clear D. Between the trimmed V and J ends, which lost 3 bases and 3 bases, there was a span of 6 bases. The CDR3 spans 14 residues. Germline values: CDR1 MGHDK, CDR2 SYGVNS. CDR3 nucleotide sequence: TGTGCCAGCAGTGACGGAGACTATAATTCACCCCTCCACTTT. This codes for CASSDGDYNSPLHF.

The genes are TRBV29-1 and TRBJ2-7, with D unresolved. CDR3 length: 15 residues. The V end lost 7 bases, the J end lost 9 bases, and 28 bases lay between the germline ends. The germline gives CDR1 SQVTM, CDR2 ANQGSEA. DNA of the CDR3: TGCAGCGCAGTTGCGCCTACAGACCTTCCTACGAGGCAGTACTTC. This gives the protein CSAVAPTDLPTRQYF.

The gene calls are TRBV7-8 and TRBJ2-1; 13 nucleotides match TRBD2. The germline V gene encodes CDR1 SGHVS and CDR2 FQNEAQ. CDR3 length: 19 amino acids. The ends lost 5 bases at V and 3 bases at J; junction bases unmatched: 13. The CDR3 loop reads CASSLGLAGALLHYNEQFF. CDR3 DNA: TGTGCCAGCAGCCTCGGACTAGCGGGGGCCCTACTACACTACAATGAGCAGTTCTTC.

The chain is built from TRBV6-5 and TRBJ2-7; 7 nucleotides line up with TRBD2. CDR1 MNHEY and CDR2 SVGAGI come from the germline V gene. The length of the CDR3 is 13 residues. J was trimmed by 6 bases and V by 6 bases; bases with no gene match: 8. CDR3 amino acids: CASRPPGGTEQYF. In nucleotides, the CDR3 is TGTGCCAGCAGACCCCCGGGAGGCACCGAGCAGTACTTC.